Listed below are T cell receptor beta chains from one sample, sequenced in a study of T cells in Graves' hyperthyroidism and ophthalmopathy. TCRdb re-analysed the multiplex PCR reads in MiXCR, keeping a single row per CDR3 protein. The sample contains hundreds of thousands of distinct CDR3 sequences, 16% of which appear only once. Sample: blood. Every receptor here comes from a woman in her forties with Graves' ophthalmopathy. Each CDR3 is given with its conserved first and last residue.

V gene: TRBV29-1
J gene: TRBJ1-5
CDR3 protein: CSVREQGNQPQHF

V gene: TRBV19
J gene: TRBJ2-3
CDR3 protein: CASSLQVGDTQYF

V gene: TRBV20-1
J gene: TRBJ2-3
CDR3 protein: CSASHGTSTDTQYF

V gene: TRBV12-3/TRBV12-4
J gene: TRBJ1-5
CDR3 protein: CASSLEDSNQPQHF

V gene: TRBV7-6
J gene: TRBJ2-1
CDR3 protein: CASSSRGESYNEQFF

V gene: TRBV5-6
J gene: TRBJ1-2
CDR3 protein: CASSFGRPPSGYTF

V gene: TRBV20-1
J gene: TRBJ2-1
CDR3 protein: CSAGLGDDYNEQFF

V gene: TRBV3-1
J gene: TRBJ1-1
CDR3 protein: CASSQEDQGTEAFF

V gene: TRBV11-2
J gene: TRBJ2-1
CDR3 protein: CASSLENLQSGNEQFF

V gene: TRBV25-1
J gene: TRBJ1-1
CDR3 protein: CASSAGLKNTEAFF

V gene: TRBV6-1
J gene: TRBJ1-3
CDR3 protein: CASSEMLWQASGNTIYF

V gene: TRBV24-1
J gene: TRBJ1-5
CDR3 protein: CATSDRDRGRDNQPQHF

V gene: TRBV3-1
J gene: TRBJ1-2
CDR3 protein: CASSPRSRGGYTF

V gene: TRBV12-3/TRBV12-4
J gene: TRBJ2-7
CDR3 protein: CASRLGIYEQYF

V gene: TRBV6-1
J gene: TRBJ2-7
CDR3 protein: CASSTSGSPYEQYF

V gene: TRBV5-1
J gene: TRBJ2-7
CDR3 protein: CASSFWSRDEQYF

V gene: TRBV27
J gene: TRBJ2-3
CDR3 protein: CASSLSGLKLGQYF

V gene: TRBV4-1
J gene: TRBJ1-2
CDR3 protein: CASRPSPLPGYGYTF

V gene: TRBV18
J gene: TRBJ2-7
CDR3 protein: CASSPREDGPEQYF

V gene: TRBV28
J gene: TRBJ2-2
CDR3 protein: CASSLGPITGELFF

V gene: TRBV30
J gene: TRBJ1-1
CDR3 protein: CAWTYYPGQGEASF

V gene: TRBV18
J gene: TRBJ2-3
CDR3 protein: CASSPSWDRENTDTQYF

V gene: TRBV5-4
J gene: TRBJ1-4
CDR3 protein: CASSRGQGPTSNEKLFF

V gene: TRBV29-1
J gene: TRBJ2-1
CDR3 protein: CSVRGIFYNEQFF

V gene: TRBV28
J gene: TRBJ2-2
CDR3 protein: CASIKGDTGELFF

V gene: TRBV20-1
J gene: TRBJ2-5
CDR3 protein: CSARDGTGLETQYF

V gene: TRBV7-9
J gene: TRBJ2-5
CDR3 protein: CASSLGGSWKYF

V gene: TRBV19
J gene: TRBJ2-1
CDR3 protein: CASSRGGHNNEQFF

V gene: TRBV10-3
J gene: TRBJ1-5
CDR3 protein: CAAATGNENQPQHF

V gene: TRBV20-1
J gene: TRBJ1-5
CDR3 protein: CSAPTPGAYQPQHF

V gene: TRBV7-3
J gene: TRBJ1-1
CDR3 protein: CASSPSGGLTEAFF

V gene: TRBV7-9
J gene: TRBJ2-2
CDR3 protein: CASSYDRGYTGELFF

V gene: TRBV20-1
J gene: TRBJ1-2
CDR3 protein: CSARTSGGTSYGYTF

V gene: TRBV7-8
J gene: TRBJ2-3
CDR3 protein: CASSLVTTDTQYF

V gene: TRBV29-1
J gene: TRBJ2-5
CDR3 protein: CSVSEGNQETQYF

V gene: TRBV7-2
J gene: TRBJ2-3
CDR3 protein: CASSPGGTGAHTQYF

V gene: TRBV13
J gene: TRBJ2-1
CDR3 protein: CASSFGTSGRRNEQFF

V gene: TRBV20-1
J gene: TRBJ1-5
CDR3 protein: CSASRQVRTLRGQPQHF

V gene: TRBV4-2
J gene: TRBJ2-5
CDR3 protein: CASSQAEGSGQTQYF

V gene: TRBV6-1
J gene: TRBJ2-3
CDR3 protein: CASSKGLAGDTQYF

V gene: TRBV12-5
J gene: TRBJ2-3
CDR3 protein: CASGLQGSTDTQYF

V gene: TRBV27
J gene: TRBJ1-1
CDR3 protein: CASKSGTGIGTEAFF

V gene: TRBV3-1
J gene: TRBJ2-5
CDR3 protein: CASSHRSGVLGGTQYF

V gene: TRBV11-2
J gene: TRBJ2-1
CDR3 protein: CAIEPGTGDNEQFF

V gene: TRBV19
J gene: TRBJ2-7
CDR3 protein: CASSIKSGGYYEQYF

V gene: TRBV24-1
J gene: TRBJ2-1
CDR3 protein: CATSDLRKQFF

V gene: TRBV14
J gene: TRBJ2-7
CDR3 protein: CASSQDLPRSYEQYF

V gene: TRBV30
J gene: TRBJ2-7
CDR3 protein: CAWNRDAFYEQYF

V gene: TRBV15
J gene: TRBJ1-5
CDR3 protein: CATSRDVQGAPGQPQHF

V gene: TRBV9
J gene: TRBJ1-1
CDR3 protein: CASSEGQGVYGGTEAFF

V gene: TRBV5-1
J gene: TRBJ2-5
CDR3 protein: CASSWTSGRETQYF

V gene: TRBV3-1
J gene: TRBJ1-1
CDR3 protein: CASSQAGTGVTEAFF

V gene: TRBV2
J gene: TRBJ2-3
CDR3 protein: CASSEQGGDAGDTQYF